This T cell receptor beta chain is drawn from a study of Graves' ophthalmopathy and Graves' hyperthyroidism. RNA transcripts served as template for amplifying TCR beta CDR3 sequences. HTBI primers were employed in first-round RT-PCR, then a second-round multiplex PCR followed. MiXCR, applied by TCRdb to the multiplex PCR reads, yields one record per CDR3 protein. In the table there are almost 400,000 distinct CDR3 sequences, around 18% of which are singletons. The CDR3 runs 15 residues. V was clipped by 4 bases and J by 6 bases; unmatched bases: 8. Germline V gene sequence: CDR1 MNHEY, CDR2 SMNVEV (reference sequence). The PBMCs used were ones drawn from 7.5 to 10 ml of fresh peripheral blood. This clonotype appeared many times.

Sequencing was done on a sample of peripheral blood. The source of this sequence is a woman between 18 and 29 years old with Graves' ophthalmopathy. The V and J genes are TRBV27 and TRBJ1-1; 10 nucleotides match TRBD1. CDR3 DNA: TGTGCCAGCAGTTGGGGCGGGACAGGGGACCCTGAAGCTTTCTTT. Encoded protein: CASSWGGTGDPEAFF.